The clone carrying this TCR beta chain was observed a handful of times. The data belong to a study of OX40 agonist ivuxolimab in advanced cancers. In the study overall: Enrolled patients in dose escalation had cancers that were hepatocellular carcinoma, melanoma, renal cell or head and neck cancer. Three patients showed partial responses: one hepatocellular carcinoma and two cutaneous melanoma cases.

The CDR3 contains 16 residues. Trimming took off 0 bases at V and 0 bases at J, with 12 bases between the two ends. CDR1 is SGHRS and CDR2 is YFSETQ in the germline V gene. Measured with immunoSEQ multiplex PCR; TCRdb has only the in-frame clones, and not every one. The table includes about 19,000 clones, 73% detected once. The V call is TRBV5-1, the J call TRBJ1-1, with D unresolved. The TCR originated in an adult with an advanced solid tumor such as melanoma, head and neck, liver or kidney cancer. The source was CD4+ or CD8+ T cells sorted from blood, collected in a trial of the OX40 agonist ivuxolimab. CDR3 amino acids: CASSLAGVWVNTEAFF. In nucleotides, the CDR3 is TGCGCCAGCAGCTTGGCCGGGGTCTGGGTGAACACTGAAGCTTTCTTT.